The 14 T cell receptor beta chains presented below share a single source sample, sequenced in a study of blood T cell repertoires in COVID-19. TCRdb keeps only in-frame clones here, not all; method: immunoSEQ multiplex PCR. The repertoire holds hundreds of thousands of clones, more than 75% seen once, with approximately 1.5% in the top ten. Sequenced sample: PBMCs or T cells enriched from blood (not recorded which). These receptors were taken from a woman between 50 and 59 years old who had recovered from COVID-19.

This chain uses TRBV6-1 with TRBJ1-6; the match to TRBD1 covers 9 bases. Germline values: CDR1 MNHNS, CDR2 SASEGT. V dropped 2 bases and J dropped 10; count of bases not matched to a gene: 6. The CDR3 runs to 15 residues. Here the CDR3 reads CASSESGTGHSPLHF. The CDR3 coding sequence is TGTGCCAGCAGTGAATCGGGGACAGGGCACTCACCCCTCCACTTT.

In this sample, this clone turned up once. This sequence joins TRBV30 and TRBJ1-4; D remains ambiguous. The V gene's germline CDR1 is GTSNPN and CDR2 SVGIG (reference sequence). V was shortened by 0 bases and J by 6 bases, with 5 bases between the two germline ends. CDR3 length equals 12 residues. Written as DNA, the CDR3 is TGTGCCTGGAGTGTACGGGATGAAAAACTGTTTTTT. This codes for CAWSVRDEKLFF.

The chain carries TRBV3-1 (or the pseudogene TRBV3-2) and TRBJ2-7, with D possibly being TRBD2 (5 bases). The CDR3 is 14 amino acids. In germline, CDR1 is LGHDT, CDR2 YNNKEL (reference sequence). The V end was cut by 0 bases, the J end by 6 bases, with 12 bases between. The CDR3 DNA sequence: TGTGCCAGCAGCCAAGATTTGAGGGCAGGCGAGCAGTACTTC. Protein product: CASSQDLRAGEQYF.

The DNA for the CDR3 is TGTGCCAGCAGCTCTAACAGGGCTAAGGAAGCTTTCTTT. This encodes CASSSNRAKEAFF. The chain couples TRBV5-4 to TRBJ1-1; a weak D match, TRBD1 (6 bases). The CDR3 has 13 residues. The germline V gene has CDR1 SGHNT and CDR2 YYREEE (reference sequence). V lost 3 bases and J 8 bases, leaving 14 bases between the germline ends.

This chain joins TRBV12-3 or TRBV12-4 and TRBJ2-7, with unresolved D. This CDR3 has 13 amino acids. V shed 6 bases and J shed 1 base, with 10 bases lying between them. The CDR3 loop reads CASRSTGSYEQYF. CDR3 sequence (DNA): TGTGCCAGCAGATCGACTGGGTCCTACGAGCAGTACTTC.

This chain joins TRBV4-1 and TRBJ1-5; the match to TRBD1 covers 7 bases. CDR1 is MGHRA and CDR2 is YSYEKL in the germline V gene. This CDR3 contains 17 residues. Losses at the gene ends were 1 base for V and 2 bases for J; bases not matched to a gene: 8. Written as DNA, the CDR3 is TGCGCCAGCAGCCAAGTCCCGACAGGGAGTGGCAATCAGCCCCAGCATTTT. Its translation is CASSQVPTGSGNQPQHF.

This clone has only one observation. The CDR3 DNA reads as TGTGCCAGCAGCTTCCCGACAGGGTCGAACTCTGGAAACACCATATATTTT. Protein: CASSFPTGSNSGNTIYF. The genes are TRBV7-9 and TRBJ1-3; 7 bases line up with TRBD1. This CDR3 spans 17 amino acids. The J segment lost 0 bases and the V segment lost 3 bases, leaving 8 bases of the junction unmatched. Germline V gene lookup returns CDR1 SEHNR and CDR2 FQNEAQ (reference sequence).

This clone was seen just once. The chain couples TRBV7-9 to TRBJ2-5; TRBD1 aligns across 9 bases. CDR3 length: 14 amino acids. Losses at the gene ends were 4 bases for V and 5 bases for J; bases not matched to a gene: 5. Germline V lookup: CDR1 SEHNR, CDR2 FQNEAQ (reference sequence). The CDR3 spells CASSSPQGAETQYF. CDR3 nucleotides: TGTGCCAGCAGCTCCCCACAGGGGGCTGAGACCCAGTACTTC.

This sequence joins TRBV28 and TRBJ2-3, with a tentative D call TRBD1 (6 bases). The length of the CDR3 is 17 residues. In germline, CDR1 is MDHEN, CDR2 SYDVKM. V was trimmed by 6 bases and J by 1 base, leaving 20 bases between them. This chain's CDR3 is CASRPSSGVLGTDTQYF. In nucleotides, the CDR3 is TGTGCCAGCAGACCATCATCAGGGGTTTTAGGCACAGATACGCAGTATTTT.

This chain links TRBV6-1 with TRBJ2-7, with TRBD2 matching 8 bases. After removal of 1 base from V and 2 bases from J, the junction contained 4 bases not matched to a gene. CDR3 length: 15 residues. Per the germline V gene, CDR1 is MNHNS and CDR2 is SASEGT. The CDR3 loop is CASSEGLATTYEQYF. The DNA of the CDR3 is TGTGCCAGCAGTGAAGGACTAGCGACTACCTACGAGCAGTACTTC.

V and J are TRBV5-6 and TRBJ1-2, with D perhaps matching TRBD1 (5 bases). The CDR3 has 16 amino acids. V was trimmed by 1 base and J by 2 bases, leaving 15 bases between them. Germline CDR1 is SGHDT and CDR2 is YYEEEE. CDR3 bases: TGTGCCAGCAGCTTGTGGGGCCGAAGACCCAACTATGGCTACACCTTC. Amino acid sequence: CASSLWGRRPNYGYTF.

This sequence joins TRBV5-1 and TRBJ2-7, with D perhaps TRBD2 (6 bases). The CDR3 is 14 amino acids. Germline assignment: CDR1 SGHRS and CDR2 YFSETQ. The V and J ends lost 3 bases and 2 bases respectively, with 12 bases between them. The CDR3 coding sequence is TGCGCCAGCAGCTGGGGGGACCATCCCTACGAGCAGTACTTC. Protein: CASSWGDHPYEQYF.

The chain joins TRBV28 to TRBJ1-5, with 11 bases lining up with TRBD1. This CDR3 contains 16 residues. V lost 5 bases to trimming and J lost 5 bases; unmatched junction nucleotides: 8. Germline CDR1 and CDR2: MDHEN and SYDVKM. In nucleotides, the CDR3 is TGTGCCAGCAGTCTTCCCGGGACAGGGGGGCATCAGCCCCAGCATTTT. Translated, it gives CASSLPGTGGHQPQHF.

This chain joins TRBV5-4 and TRBJ2-1; TRBD2 agrees at 9 bases. J gave up 7 bases and V 4 bases, and 9 bases lay outside the gene matches. The CDR3 contains 15 residues. CDR1 is SGHNT, CDR2 YYREEE, per germline (reference sequence). The CDR3 DNA reads TGTGCCAGCAGCGGGGCCGGGACTAGCCTAAATGAGCAGTTCTTC. Protein product: CASSGAGTSLNEQFF.